The 15 T cell receptor beta chains given below trace back to one sample, sequenced in a study of cytomegalovirus exposure and HLA in healthy donors. 13 Jbeta primers and 60 Vbeta primers were used for the PCR. Sequencing used immunoSEQ multiplex PCR; TCRdb keeps in-frame clones, though not all of them. The data contain more than 150,000 clones, roughly 80% of them singletons. The specimen sequenced was PBMCs. The receptors come from a woman between 18 and 30 years old in good health and CMV-seronegative.

The J gene is TRBJ2-4, the V gene TRBV19, with a weak D call TRBD2 (7 bases). This CDR3 contains 16 residues. The V gene lost 3 bases and the J gene lost 5 bases, with 17 bases spanning the gap. Germline V gives CDR1 LNHDA, CDR2 SQIVND (reference sequence). CDR3 coding DNA: TGTGCCAGTAGTATTGGGGGGGCCGGGGCCCAAAACATTCAGTACTTC. Translating it yields CASSIGGAGAQNIQYF.

The chain uses TRBV18 and TRBJ1-5; a weak D match, TRBD1 (5 bases). CDR1 KGHSH and CDR2 LQKENI come from the germline V gene. The CDR3 loop spans 15 amino acids. Trimming shortened V by 1 base and J by 5 bases, and 12 bases separated the two germline ends. The DNA for the CDR3 is TGTGCCAGCTCACCACGGCAGGGTAGGGATCAGCCCCAGCATTTT. As protein: CASSPRQGRDQPQHF.

V is TRBV29-1 and J is TRBJ1-5; 8 bases are shared with TRBD1. V lost 4 bases and J lost 7; bases outside the gene matches: 6. The CDR3 covers 13 residues. The V gene's germline CDR1 is SQVTM and CDR2 ANQGSEA. The CDR3 DNA follows: TGCAGCGTTGGAACAGGGGGGGACCAGCCCCAGCATTTT. Its translation is CSVGTGGDQPQHF.

The CDR3 sequence: CASSRLEVNISYNEQFF. Here the CDR3 DNA reads TGCGCCAGCAGTAGACTAGAAGTGAACATCTCCTACAATGAGCAGTTCTTC. This chain joins TRBV10-2 and TRBJ2-1, with TRBD2 as a possible D gene (6 bases). This CDR3 has 17 amino acids. V shed 5 bases and J shed 0 bases, with 17 bases lying between them. Germline-derived CDR1 and CDR2 are WSHSY and SAAADI.

This clone was seen more than once but under ten times. The chain links TRBV6-1 to TRBJ1-2; D may be TRBD1 (6 bases). Trimming pared 6 bases from V and 1 base from J, leaving 12 bases between. In germline, CDR1 is MNHNS, CDR2 SASEGT. This CDR3 comprises 14 residues. This chain's CDR3 is CASRKMDSNYGYTF. Written as DNA, the CDR3 is TGTGCCAGCAGGAAAATGGACAGTAACTATGGCTACACCTTC.

This clone has only a few counts. The chain joins TRBV5-1 to TRBJ2-7; 9 bases map to TRBD1. This CDR3 has 15 residues. With 0 bases clipped from V and 4 bases from J, the junction kept 5 bases outside the gene matches. Germline V CDR1 and CDR2: SGHRS, YFSETQ. CDR3 sequence: CASSLGTGEGYEQYF. The CDR3, as DNA: TGCGCCAGCAGCTTGGGGACAGGGGAAGGATACGAGCAGTACTTC.

The chain employs TRBV6-1 and TRBJ2-1; 8 nucleotides align to TRBD1. V trimming: 0 bases; J trimming: 7 bases; junction bases outside the gene matches: 11. CDR1 and CDR2 from the germline V gene are MNHNS and SASEGT. The CDR3 sequence is 17 residues long. CDR3 loop: CASSEAPGGTFWNEQFF. CDR3 DNA: TGTGCCAGCAGTGAAGCGCCAGGGGGCACGTTCTGGAATGAGCAGTTCTTC.

This clone was counted between two and nine times. The rearrangement joins TRBV30 to TRBJ2-7, with D tentatively TRBD1 (6 bases). Germline V gene sequence: CDR1 GTSNPN, CDR2 SVGIG (reference sequence). V was cut by 7 bases and J by 6 bases, with 25 bases left in between. The CDR3 consists of 15 residues. The CDR3 sequence: CASLVTGTPLREQYF. Written as DNA, the CDR3 is TGTGCCTCCTTAGTAACCGGGACACCTCTCCGCGAGCAGTACTTC.

This clone occurred once. The chain combines TRBV7-2 with TRBJ1-2; weak D call: TRBD1 (6 bases). With 5 bases removed from V and 4 bases from J, the gap between germline ends came to 14 bases. The length of the CDR3 is 14 residues. CDR1 is SGHTA, CDR2 FQGNSA, per germline. The CDR3 region has the DNA TGTGCCAGCAGCGCGTTACAGGGATCCTATGGCTACACCTTC. Translated: CASSALQGSYGYTF.

This clone occurred once. This chain uses TRBV6-5 with TRBJ2-2; 8 bases are shared with TRBD1. Germline values: CDR1 MNHEY, CDR2 SVGAGI. Losses at the gene ends were 4 bases for V and 6 bases for J; bases not matched to a gene: 10. The CDR3 spans 16 residues. CDR3 nucleotide sequence: TGTGCCAGCAGTTCCGGAGGACAGGGACGGTCCGGGGAGCTGTTTTTT. Protein product: CASSSGGQGRSGELFF.

The chain combines TRBV6-1 with TRBJ2-7, with a tentative D call TRBD1 (6 bases). Germline V gene data show CDR1 as MNHNS and CDR2 as SASEGT. V was trimmed by 0 bases and J by 11 bases, leaving 26 bases between them. The CDR3 has 17 amino acids. CDR3 bases: TGTGCCAGCAGTGAAGCGCAGGGTAGTGTTCGGGACACCTGGGAGTACTTC. As protein: CASSEAQGSVRDTWEYF.

This clone was seen only once. The V call is TRBV16, the J call TRBJ2-7; tentative D call: TRBD2 (5 bases). Germline loops: CDR1 KGHSY, CDR2 FQNENV. There are 15 residues in the CDR3. The V gene lost 0 bases and the J gene lost 2 bases, with 11 bases spanning the gap. Here the CDR3 reads CASSQSRSGPYEQYF. In nucleotides, the CDR3 is TGTGCCAGCAGCCAATCGCGAAGCGGCCCCTACGAGCAGTACTTC. The whole variable domain, filled in from reference TRBV16 and TRBJ2-7, reads GEEVAQTPKHLVRGEGQKAKLYCAPIKGHSYVFWYQQVLKNEFKFLISFQNENVFDETGMPKERFSAKCLPNSPCSLEIQATKLEDSAVYFCASSQSRSGPYEQYFGPGTRLTVT.

This clone turned up a few times. This sequence joins TRBV4-1 and TRBJ1-5, with TRBD1 matching over 9 bases. This CDR3 spans 17 amino acids. The V gene end was trimmed by 1 base and the J gene end by 6 bases; junction bases not matched to a gene: 10. Germline values: CDR1 MGHRA, CDR2 YSYEKL. DNA of the CDR3: TGCGCCAGCAGCCAAGGGGTTTTACAGGGGGCCGTTCAGCCCCAGCATTTT. Translated, it gives CASSQGVLQGAVQPQHF.

V is TRBV18 and J is TRBJ2-3, with 9 bases aligning to TRBD2. The ends lost 2 bases at V and 6 bases at J; junction bases unmatched: 6. The CDR3 has 15 amino acids. Germline CDR1 reads KGHSH; CDR2 reads LQKENI. Here the CDR3 DNA reads TGTGCCAGCTCACCAGCGGGGGGGACGGGCGATACGCAGTATTTT. Its translation: CASSPAGGTGDTQYF. Based on the CDR3 plus reference TRBV18 and TRBJ2-3, the full variable domain is NAGVMQNPRHLVRRRGQEARLRCSPMKGHSHVYWYRQLPEEGLKFMVYLQKENIIDESGMPKERFSAEFPKEGPSILRIQQVVRGDSAAYFCASSPAGGTGDTQYFGPGTRLTVL.

The chain employs TRBV6-4 and TRBJ2-5; 7 bases line up with TRBD1. Germline V gene lookup returns CDR1 MRHNA and CDR2 SNTAGT. This CDR3 has 13 residues. The V and J ends lost 6 bases and 5 bases, in that order; junction bases with no gene match: 6. CDR3 sequence (DNA): TGTGCCAGCAGGGAACAGGGGCGCGAGACCCAGTACTTC. Its protein is CASREQGRETQYF.